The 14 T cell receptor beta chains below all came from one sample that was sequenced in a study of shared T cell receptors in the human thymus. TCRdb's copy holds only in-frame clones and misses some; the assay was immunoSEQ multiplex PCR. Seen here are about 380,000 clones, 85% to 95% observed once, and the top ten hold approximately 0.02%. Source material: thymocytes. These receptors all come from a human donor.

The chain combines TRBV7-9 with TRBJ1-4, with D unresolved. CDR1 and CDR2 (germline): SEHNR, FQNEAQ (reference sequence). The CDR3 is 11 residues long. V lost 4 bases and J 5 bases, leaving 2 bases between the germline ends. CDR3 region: CASSWNEKLFF. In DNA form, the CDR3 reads TGTGCCAGCAGCTGGAATGAAAAACTGTTTTTT. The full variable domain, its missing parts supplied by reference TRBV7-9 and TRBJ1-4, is DTGVSQNPRHKITKRGQNVTFRCDPISEHNRLYWYRQTLGQGPEFLTYFQNEAQLEKSRLLSDRFSAERPKGSFSTLEIQRTEQGDSAMYLCASSWNEKLFFGSGTQLSVL.

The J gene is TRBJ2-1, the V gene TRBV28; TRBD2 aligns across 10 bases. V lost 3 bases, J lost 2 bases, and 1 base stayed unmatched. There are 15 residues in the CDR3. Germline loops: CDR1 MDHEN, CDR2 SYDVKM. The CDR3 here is CASSFGLAAYNEQFF. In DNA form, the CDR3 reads TGTGCCAGCAGTTTTGGACTAGCGGCCTACAATGAGCAGTTCTTC.

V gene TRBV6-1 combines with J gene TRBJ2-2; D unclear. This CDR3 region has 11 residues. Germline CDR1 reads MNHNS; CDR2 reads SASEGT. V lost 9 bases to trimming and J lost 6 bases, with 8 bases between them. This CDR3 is CASEEPGELFF. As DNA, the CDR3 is TGTGCCAGTGAAGAGCCCGGGGAGCTGTTTTTT.

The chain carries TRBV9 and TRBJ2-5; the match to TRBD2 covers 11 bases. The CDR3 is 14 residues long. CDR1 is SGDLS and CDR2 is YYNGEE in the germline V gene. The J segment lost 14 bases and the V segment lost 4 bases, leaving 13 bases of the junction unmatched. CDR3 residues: CASSPETSGTPGYF. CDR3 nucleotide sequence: TGTGCCAGCAGCCCTGAGACTAGCGGGACCCCCGGCTACTTC.

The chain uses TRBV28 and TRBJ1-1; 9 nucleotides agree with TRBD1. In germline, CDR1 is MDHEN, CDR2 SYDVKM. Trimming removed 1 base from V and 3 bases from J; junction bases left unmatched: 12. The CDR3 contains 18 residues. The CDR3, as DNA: TGTGCCAGCAGTTTATCCCGGGACAGGGCAAGGCGTGACACTGAAGCTTTCTTT. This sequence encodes CASSLSRDRARRDTEAFF.

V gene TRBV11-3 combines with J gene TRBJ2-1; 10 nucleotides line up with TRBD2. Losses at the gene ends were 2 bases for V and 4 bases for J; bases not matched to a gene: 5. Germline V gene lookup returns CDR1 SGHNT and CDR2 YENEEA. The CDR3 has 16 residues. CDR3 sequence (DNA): TGTGCCAGCAGCTTAAGTAGCGGGAGGATATACAATGAGCAGTTCTTC. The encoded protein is CASSLSSGRIYNEQFF. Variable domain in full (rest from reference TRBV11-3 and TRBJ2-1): EAGVVQSPRYKIIEKKQPVAFWCNPISGHNTLYWYLQNLGQGPELLIRYENEEAVDDSQLPKDRFSAERLKGVDSTLKIQPAELGDSAVYLCASSLSSGRIYNEQFFGPGTRLTVL.

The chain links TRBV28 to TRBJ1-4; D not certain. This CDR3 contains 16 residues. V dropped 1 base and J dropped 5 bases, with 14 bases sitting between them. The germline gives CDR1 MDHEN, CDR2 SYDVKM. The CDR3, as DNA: TGTGCCAGCAGTTTATATAGCCGAATTATAAATGAAAAACTGTTTTTT. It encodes CASSLYSRIINEKLFF.

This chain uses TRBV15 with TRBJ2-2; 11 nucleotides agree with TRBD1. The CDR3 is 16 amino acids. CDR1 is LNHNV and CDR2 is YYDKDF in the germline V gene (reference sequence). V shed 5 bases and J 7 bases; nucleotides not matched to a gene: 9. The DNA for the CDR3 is TGTGCCACCAGCGTTCGGACAGGGGGCCCAATCGGGGAGCTGTTTTTT. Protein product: CATSVRTGGPIGELFF. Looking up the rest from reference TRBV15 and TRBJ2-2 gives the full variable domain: DAMVIQNPRYQVTQFGKPVTLSCSQTLNHNVMYWYQQKSSQAPKLLFHYYDKDFNNEADTPDNFQSRRPNTSFCFLDIRSPGLGDTAMYLCATSVRTGGPIGELFFGEGSRLTVL.

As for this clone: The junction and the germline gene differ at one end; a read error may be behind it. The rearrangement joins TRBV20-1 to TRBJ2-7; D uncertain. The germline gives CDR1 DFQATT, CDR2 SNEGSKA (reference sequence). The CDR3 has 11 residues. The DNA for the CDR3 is TGCAGTGCTAGAATTGGGCCCGGCAAGAACTTC. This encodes CSARIGPGKNF.

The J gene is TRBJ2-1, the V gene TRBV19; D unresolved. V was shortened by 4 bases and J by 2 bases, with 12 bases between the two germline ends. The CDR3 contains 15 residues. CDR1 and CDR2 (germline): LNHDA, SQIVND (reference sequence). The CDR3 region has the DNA TGTGCCAGTAGTAGGGCCTGGGAACCCTACAATGAGCAGTTCTTC. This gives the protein CASSRAWEPYNEQFF. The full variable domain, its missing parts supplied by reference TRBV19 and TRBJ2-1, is DGGITQSPKYLFRKEGQNVTLSCEQNLNHDAMYWYRQDPGQGLRLIYYSQIVNDFQKGDIAEGYSVSREKKESFPLTVTSAQKNPTAFYLCASSRAWEPYNEQFFGPGTRLTVL.

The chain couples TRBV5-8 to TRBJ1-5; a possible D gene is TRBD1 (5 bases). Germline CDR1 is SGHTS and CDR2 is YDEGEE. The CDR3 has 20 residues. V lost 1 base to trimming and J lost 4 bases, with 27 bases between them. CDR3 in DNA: TGTGCCAGCAGCTTGCCCTTTGGGGTTCATGTCAGGGTAGGTAATCAGCCCCAGCATTTT. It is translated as CASSLPFGVHVRVGNQPQHF.

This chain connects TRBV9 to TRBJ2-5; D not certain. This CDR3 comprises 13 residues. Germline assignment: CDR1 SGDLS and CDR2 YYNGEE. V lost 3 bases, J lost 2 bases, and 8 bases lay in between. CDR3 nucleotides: TGTGCCAGCAGCGGTGCTAGGCAAGAGACCCAGTACTTC. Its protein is CASSGARQETQYF.

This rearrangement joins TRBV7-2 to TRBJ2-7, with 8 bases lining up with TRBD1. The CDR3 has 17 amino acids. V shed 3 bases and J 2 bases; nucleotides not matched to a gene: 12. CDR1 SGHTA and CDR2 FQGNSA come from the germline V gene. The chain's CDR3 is CASSFAVPGQATYEQYF. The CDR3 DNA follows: TGTGCCAGCAGCTTCGCCGTCCCGGGACAGGCGACCTACGAGCAGTACTTC.

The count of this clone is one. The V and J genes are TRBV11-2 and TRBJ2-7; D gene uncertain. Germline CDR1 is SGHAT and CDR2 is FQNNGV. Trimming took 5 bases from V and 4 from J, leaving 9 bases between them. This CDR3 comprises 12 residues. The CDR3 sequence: CASSAIKYEQYF. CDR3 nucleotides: TGTGCCAGCAGCGCAATAAAATACGAGCAGTACTTC.